Listed here are 3 T cell receptor beta chains from one sample, sequenced in a study of EBV T-cell therapy then PD-1 blockade in nasopharyngeal carcinoma (dated by TCRdb to about 2021). The meaning of the sample's treatment or condition label: AdE1-LMPpoly-expanded autologous EBV-specific T-cell therapy followed by anti-PD-1 nivolumab. Library method: the immunoSEQ multiplex PCR assay. TCRdb retrieved this table from immuneACCESS and kept in-frame rearrangements only. Not all clones are present; in checked studies, unresolved V genes account for under half, and no reason is known for the remainder. The sample profile shows over 15,000 clones; 84% of them were found once. The leading ten clones occupy about a third of the sample. Their target antigens are unknown. The sequencing used CD8+ T cells from blood, collected at roughly day 33 from a patient whose treatment included autologous EBV-specific T cells and nivolumab. The receptors derive from a man aged 35-49 years with nasopharyngeal carcinoma.

V and J are TRBV6-4 and TRBJ1-2; D call uncertain. Per germline, CDR1 MRHNA and CDR2 SNTAGT. V was pared by 3 bases and J by 2 bases, with 7 bases between. This CDR3 is built from 13 residues. CDR3 nucleotides: TGTGCCAGCAGTGAAGTGCCCAACTATGGCTACACCTTC. It encodes CASSEVPNYGYTF.

The chain employs TRBV29-1 and TRBJ1-4; tentative D call: TRBD1 (5 bases). The V and J ends lost 7 bases and 8 bases respectively, with 17 bases between them. The germline V gene encodes CDR1 SQVTM and CDR2 ANQGSEA. The CDR3 runs to 13 residues. CDR3 region: CSAWYPRGEKLFF. The CDR3 coding sequence is TGCAGCGCCTGGTACCCGAGGGGAGAAAAACTGTTTTTT.

The J gene is TRBJ1-1, the V gene TRBV7-9; the D is unclear. CDR3 length: 15 residues. From germline, CDR1 is SEHNR and CDR2 FQNEAQ (reference sequence). With 4 bases removed from V and 6 bases from J, the gap between germline ends came to 18 bases. CDR3 nucleotide sequence: TGTGCCAGCAGCTCTCAATGGGAAGGAGTCGCTGAAGCTTTCTTT. Residues: CASSSQWEGVAEAFF.